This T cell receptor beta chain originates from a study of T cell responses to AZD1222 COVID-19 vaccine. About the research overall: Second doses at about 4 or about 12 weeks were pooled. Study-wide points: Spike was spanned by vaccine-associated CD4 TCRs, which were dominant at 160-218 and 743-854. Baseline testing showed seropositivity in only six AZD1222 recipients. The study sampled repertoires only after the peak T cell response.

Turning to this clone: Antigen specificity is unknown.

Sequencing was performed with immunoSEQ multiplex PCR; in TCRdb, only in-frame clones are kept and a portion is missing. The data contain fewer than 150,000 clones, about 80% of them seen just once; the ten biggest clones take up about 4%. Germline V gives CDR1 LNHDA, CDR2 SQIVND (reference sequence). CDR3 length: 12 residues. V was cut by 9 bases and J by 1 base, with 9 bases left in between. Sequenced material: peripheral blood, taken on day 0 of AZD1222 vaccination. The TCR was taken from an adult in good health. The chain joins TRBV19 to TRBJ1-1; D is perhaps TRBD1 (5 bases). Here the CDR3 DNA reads TGTGCCAGCAGGGAGTGGAACACTGAAGCTTTCTTT. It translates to CASREWNTEAFF.